The table lists the clone carrying this T cell receptor beta chain with a few counts. Its antigen is not identified. Time point noted: persistent/refractory GD, antithyroid drugs over 5 years with positive TRAb. PBMC-derived RNA was used for the TCR library. Xi'an, China, was home to the endocrinology department that provided patients. Through Arm-PCR of CDR3 regions and iRepertoire HTBI primers, TCR beta libraries were built. TCRdb called the multiplex PCR reads again in MiXCR, with one record for every CDR3 protein. This sample has some 470,000 distinct CDR3 sequences, with 20% to 25% found just once. The V gene lost 3 bases and the J gene lost 7 bases, with 13 bases spanning the gap. Germline-derived CDR1 and CDR2 are MDHEN and SYDVKM. The CDR3 sequence is 14 residues long. The record originates from a study of regulatory T cells in long-lasting Graves disease. Study-wide findings and caveats: Favored usage of TRBV28, TRBJ1-2 and TRBJ2-5 was recorded in persistent disease.

This rearrangement joins TRBV28 to TRBJ2-1, with D perhaps assigned TRBD1 or TRBD2 (6 bases each). The source is a female donor with Graves disease. This specimen was peripheral blood mononuclear cells (PBMCs), taken when the disease was refractory, from a patient treated with antithyroid drugs. The CDR3 is CASSFGRGGNEQFF. DNA for the CDR3: TGTGCCAGCAGTTTCGGCAGGGGAGGAAATGAGCAGTTCTTC.